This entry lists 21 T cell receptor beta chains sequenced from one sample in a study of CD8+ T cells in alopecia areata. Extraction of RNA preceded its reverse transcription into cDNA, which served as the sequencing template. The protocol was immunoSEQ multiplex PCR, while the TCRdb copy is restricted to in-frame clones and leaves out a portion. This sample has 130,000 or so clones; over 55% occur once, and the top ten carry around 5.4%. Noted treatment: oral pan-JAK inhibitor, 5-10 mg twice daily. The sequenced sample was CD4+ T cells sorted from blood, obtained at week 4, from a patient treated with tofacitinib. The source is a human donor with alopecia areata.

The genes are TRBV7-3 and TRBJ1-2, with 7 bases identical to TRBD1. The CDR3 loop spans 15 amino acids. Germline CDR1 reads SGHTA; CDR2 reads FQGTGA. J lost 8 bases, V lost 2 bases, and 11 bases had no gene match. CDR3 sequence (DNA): TGTGCCAGCAGCTTAGCCGGGACAGCCCGTGAAGGCTACACCTTC. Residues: CASSLAGTAREGYTF.

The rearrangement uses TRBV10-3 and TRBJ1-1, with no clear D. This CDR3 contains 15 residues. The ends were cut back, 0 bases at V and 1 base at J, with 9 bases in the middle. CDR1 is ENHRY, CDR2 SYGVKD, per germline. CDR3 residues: CAISESVGWNTEAFF. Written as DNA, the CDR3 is TGTGCCATCAGTGAGTCGGTGGGATGGAACACTGAAGCTTTCTTT.

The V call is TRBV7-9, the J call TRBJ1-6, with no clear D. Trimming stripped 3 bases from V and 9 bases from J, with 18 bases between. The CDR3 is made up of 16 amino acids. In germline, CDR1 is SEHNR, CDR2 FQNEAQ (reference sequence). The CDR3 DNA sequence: TGTGCCAGCAGCTTTAACCCCACAGCTGGAGGTTCACCCCTCCACTTT. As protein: CASSFNPTAGGSPLHF.

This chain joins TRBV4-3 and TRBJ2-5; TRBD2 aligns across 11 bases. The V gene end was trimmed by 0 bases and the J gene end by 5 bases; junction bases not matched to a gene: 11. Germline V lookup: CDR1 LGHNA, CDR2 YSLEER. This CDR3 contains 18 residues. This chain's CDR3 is CASSQDRTSGHPGETQYF. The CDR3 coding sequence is TGCGCCAGCAGCCAAGATAGGACTAGCGGGCACCCAGGGGAGACCCAGTACTTC.

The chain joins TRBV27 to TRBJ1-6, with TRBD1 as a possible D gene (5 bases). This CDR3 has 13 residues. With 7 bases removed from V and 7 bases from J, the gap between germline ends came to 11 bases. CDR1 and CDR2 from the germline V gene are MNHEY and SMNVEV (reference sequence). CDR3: CASTRDGNSPLHF. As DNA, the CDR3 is TGTGCCAGCACACGGGACGGGAATTCACCCCTCCACTTT.

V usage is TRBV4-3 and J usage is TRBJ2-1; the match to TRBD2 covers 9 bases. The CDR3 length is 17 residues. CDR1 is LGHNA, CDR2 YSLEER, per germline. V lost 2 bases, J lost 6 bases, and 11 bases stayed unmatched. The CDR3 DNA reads TGCGCCAGCAGCCAATCTTTAGCGGGAGCCGCAGCCAATGAGCAGTTCTTC. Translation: CASSQSLAGAAANEQFF.

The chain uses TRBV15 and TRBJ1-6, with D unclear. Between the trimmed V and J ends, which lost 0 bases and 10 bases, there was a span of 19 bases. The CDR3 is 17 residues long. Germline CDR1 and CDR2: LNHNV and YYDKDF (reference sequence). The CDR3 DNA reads TGTGCCACCAGCAGAGATCTAAGTTTAGCGAGGGTCTCACCCCTCCACTTT. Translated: CATSRDLSLARVSPLHF.

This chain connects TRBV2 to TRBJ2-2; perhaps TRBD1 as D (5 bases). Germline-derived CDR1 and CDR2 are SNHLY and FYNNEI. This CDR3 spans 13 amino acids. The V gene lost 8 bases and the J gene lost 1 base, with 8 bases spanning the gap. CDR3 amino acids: CASLQGNTGELFF. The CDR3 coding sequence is TGTGCCAGCTTGCAGGGGAACACCGGGGAGCTGTTTTTT.

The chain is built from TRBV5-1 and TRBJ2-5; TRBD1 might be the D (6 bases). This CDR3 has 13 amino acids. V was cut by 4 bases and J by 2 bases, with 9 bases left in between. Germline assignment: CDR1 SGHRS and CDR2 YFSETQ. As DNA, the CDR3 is TGCGCCAGCAGCGCGGACAGTCAAGAGACCCAGTACTTC. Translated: CASSADSQETQYF.

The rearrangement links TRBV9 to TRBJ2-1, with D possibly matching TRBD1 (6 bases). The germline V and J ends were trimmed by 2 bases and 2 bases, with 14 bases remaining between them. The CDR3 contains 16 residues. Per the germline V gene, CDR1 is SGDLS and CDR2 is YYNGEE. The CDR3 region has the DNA TGTGCCAGCAGCGTCCCACAGGGCGCGACCTACAATGAGCAGTTCTTC. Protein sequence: CASSVPQGATYNEQFF.

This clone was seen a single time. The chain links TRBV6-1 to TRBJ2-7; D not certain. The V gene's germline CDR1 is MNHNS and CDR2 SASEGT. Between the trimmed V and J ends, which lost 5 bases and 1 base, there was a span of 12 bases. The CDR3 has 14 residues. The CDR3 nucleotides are TGTGCCAGCAGTTCTAAGACAAATTCCTACGAGCAGTACTTC. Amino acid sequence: CASSSKTNSYEQYF.

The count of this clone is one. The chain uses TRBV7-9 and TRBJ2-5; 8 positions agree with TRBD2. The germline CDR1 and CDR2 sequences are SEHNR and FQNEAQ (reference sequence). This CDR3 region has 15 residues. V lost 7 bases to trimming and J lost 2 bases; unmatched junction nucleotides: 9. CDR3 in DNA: TGTGCCAGCAAGCTCCCGGGGGGGCAGCAAGAGACCCAGTACTTC. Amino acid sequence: CASKLPGGQQETQYF.

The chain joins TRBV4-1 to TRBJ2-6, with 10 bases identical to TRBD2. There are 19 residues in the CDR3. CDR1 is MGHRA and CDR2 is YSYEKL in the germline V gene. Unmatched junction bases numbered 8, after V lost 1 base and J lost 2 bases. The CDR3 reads CASSQVWVAGGPGANVLTF. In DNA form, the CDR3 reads TGCGCCAGCAGCCAAGTTTGGGTAGCGGGAGGCCCTGGGGCCAACGTCCTGACTTTC.

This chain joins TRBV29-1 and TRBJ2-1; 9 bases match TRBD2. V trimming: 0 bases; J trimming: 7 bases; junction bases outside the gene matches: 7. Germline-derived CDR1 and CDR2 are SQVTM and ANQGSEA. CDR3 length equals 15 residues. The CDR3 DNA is TGCAGCGTTGAAGAAGGAAGCGGGAGGTCTAATGAGCAGTTCTTC. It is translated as CSVEEGSGRSNEQFF.

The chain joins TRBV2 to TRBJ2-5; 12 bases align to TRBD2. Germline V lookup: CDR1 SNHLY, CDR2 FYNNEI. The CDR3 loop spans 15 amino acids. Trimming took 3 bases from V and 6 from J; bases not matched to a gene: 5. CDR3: CASSEGLAGAKTQYF. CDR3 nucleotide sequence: TGTGCCAGCAGTGAGGGACTAGCGGGTGCAAAGACCCAGTACTTC.

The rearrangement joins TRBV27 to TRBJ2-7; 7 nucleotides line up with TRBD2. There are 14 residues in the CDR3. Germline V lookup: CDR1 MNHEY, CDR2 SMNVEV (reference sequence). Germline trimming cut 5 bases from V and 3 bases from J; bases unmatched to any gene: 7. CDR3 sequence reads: CASSPRTSGYEQYF. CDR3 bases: TGTGCCAGCAGTCCGAGGACTAGTGGCTACGAGCAGTACTTC.

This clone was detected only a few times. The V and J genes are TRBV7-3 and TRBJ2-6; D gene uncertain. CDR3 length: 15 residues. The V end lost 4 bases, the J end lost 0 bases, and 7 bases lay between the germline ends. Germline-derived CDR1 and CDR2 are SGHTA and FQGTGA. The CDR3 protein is CASSSHLSGANVLTF. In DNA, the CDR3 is TGTGCCAGCAGCTCCCACCTCTCTGGGGCCAACGTCCTGACTTTC.

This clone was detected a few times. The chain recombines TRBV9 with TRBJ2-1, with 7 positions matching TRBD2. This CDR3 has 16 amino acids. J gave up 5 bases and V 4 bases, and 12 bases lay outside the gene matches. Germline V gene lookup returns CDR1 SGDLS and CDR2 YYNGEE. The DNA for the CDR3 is TGTGCCAGCAGCCCTTTCGCTGCGGGAGCGAACAATGAGCAGTTCTTC. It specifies CASSPFAAGANNEQFF.

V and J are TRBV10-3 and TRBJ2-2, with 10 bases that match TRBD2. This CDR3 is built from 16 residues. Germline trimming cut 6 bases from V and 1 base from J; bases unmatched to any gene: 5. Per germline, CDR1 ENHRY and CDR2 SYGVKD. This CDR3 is CAISGLAAGNTGELFF. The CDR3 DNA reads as TGTGCCATCAGCGGACTAGCGGCCGGGAACACCGGGGAGCTGTTTTTT.

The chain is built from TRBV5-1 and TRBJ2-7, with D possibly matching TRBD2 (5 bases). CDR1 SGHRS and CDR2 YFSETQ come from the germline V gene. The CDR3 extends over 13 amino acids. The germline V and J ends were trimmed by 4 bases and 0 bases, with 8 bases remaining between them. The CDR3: CASSERDSYEQYF. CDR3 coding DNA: TGCGCCAGCAGCGAGAGGGACTCCTACGAGCAGTACTTC.

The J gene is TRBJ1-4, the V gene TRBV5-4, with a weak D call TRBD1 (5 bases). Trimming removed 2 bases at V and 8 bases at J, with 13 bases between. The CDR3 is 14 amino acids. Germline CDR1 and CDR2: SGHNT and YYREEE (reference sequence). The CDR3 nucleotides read TGTGCCAGCAGCTTTGATGGGGACGACGAAAAACTGTTTTTT. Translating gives CASSFDGDDEKLFF.